This T cell receptor (beta chain) was sequenced in a study of T cells in localized non-small cell lung cancer. Study outcomes and limitations: Heterogeneity remains possible because sequencing was limited to only one tumor region. Uninvolved adjacent lung showed peak T cell clonality, exceeding tumor. Those with higher blood T cell density had longer overall survival. When the top 100 tumor clones were examined, a median around 61 of them also appeared in the adjacent lung, which was paired and uninvolved.

About this clone itself: No antigen is known for it.

TCRdb's copy holds only in-frame clones and misses some; the assay was immunoSEQ multiplex PCR. The sample includes some 71,000 clones, roughly 81% of them seen just once. Germline values: CDR1 SGHAT, CDR2 FQNNGV. V was cut by 2 bases and J by 1 base, with 9 bases left in between. The CDR3 is made up of 14 amino acids. This TCR derives from a female donor older than 55 with stage I lung adenocarcinoma. The sequenced sample was peripheral blood, obtained before any cancer treatment. The chain carries TRBV11-2 and TRBJ2-7; D is undetermined. In DNA form, the CDR3 reads TGTGCCAGCAGCTTAACCCCAGGTTCCTACGAGCAGTACTTC. It codes for CASSLTPGSYEQYF. The whole variable domain, remainder taken from reference TRBV11-2 and TRBJ2-7, is EAGVAQSPRYKIIEKRQSVAFWCNPISGHATLYWYQQILGQGPKLLIQFQNNGVVDDSQLPKDRFSAERLKGVDSTLKIQPAKLEDSAVYLCASSLTPGSYEQYFGPGTRLTVT.